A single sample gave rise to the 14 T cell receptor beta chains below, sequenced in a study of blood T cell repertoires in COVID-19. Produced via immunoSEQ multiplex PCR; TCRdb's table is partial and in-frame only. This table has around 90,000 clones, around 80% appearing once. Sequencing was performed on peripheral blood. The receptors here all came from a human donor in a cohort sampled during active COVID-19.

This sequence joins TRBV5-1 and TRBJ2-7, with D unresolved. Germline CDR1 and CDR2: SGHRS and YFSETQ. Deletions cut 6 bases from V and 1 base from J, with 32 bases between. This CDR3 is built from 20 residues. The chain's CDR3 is CASTLISASNRVPTSYEQYF. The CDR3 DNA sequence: TGCGCCAGCACCTTAATAAGCGCTTCAAACCGGGTTCCAACATCCTACGAGCAGTACTTC.

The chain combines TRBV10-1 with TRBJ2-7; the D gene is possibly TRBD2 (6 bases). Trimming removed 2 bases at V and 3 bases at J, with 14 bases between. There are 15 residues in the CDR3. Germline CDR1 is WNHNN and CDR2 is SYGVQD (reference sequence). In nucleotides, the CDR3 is TGCGCCAGCAGTGAGACCTTAGCGGAGCACTACGAGCAGTACTTC. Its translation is CASSETLAEHYEQYF.

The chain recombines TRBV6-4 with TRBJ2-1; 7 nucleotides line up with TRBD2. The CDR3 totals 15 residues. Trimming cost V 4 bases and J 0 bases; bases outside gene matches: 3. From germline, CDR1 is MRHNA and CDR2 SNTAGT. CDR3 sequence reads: CASSVGGSSYNEQFF. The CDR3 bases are TGTGCCAGCAGTGTAGGCGGGAGCTCCTACAATGAGCAGTTCTTC.

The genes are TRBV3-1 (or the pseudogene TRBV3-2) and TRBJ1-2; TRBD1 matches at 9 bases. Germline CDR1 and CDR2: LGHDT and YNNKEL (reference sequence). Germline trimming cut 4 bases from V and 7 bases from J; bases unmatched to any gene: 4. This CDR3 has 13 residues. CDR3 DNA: TGTGCCAGCAGCCGGGGACAGGGAGGTGGCTACACCTTC. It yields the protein CASSRGQGGGYTF.

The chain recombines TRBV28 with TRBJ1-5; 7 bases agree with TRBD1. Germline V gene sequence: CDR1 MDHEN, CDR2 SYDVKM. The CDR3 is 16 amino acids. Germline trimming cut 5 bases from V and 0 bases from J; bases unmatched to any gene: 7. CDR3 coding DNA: TGTGCCAGCAGTCTAGGGACAGATTATAGCAATCAGCCCCAGCATTTT. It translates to CASSLGTDYSNQPQHF.

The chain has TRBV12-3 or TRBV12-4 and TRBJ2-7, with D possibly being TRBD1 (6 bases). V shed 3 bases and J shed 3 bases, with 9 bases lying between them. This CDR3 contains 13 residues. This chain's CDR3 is CASSLGHDYEQYF. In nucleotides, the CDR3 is TGTGCCAGCAGTTTGGGACACGACTACGAGCAGTACTTC.

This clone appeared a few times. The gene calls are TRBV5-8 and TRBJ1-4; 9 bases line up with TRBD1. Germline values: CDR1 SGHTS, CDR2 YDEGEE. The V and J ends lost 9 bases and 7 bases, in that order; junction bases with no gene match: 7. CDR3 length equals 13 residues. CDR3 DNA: TGTGCCACACGCCGGGACAGGGCTGAAAAACTGTTTTTT. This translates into CATRRDRAEKLFF.

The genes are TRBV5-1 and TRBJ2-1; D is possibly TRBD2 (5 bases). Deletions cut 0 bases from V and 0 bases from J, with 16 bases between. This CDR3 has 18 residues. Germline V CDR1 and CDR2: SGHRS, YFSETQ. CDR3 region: CASSLALPSGSSYNEQFF. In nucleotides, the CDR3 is TGCGCCAGCAGCTTGGCCCTCCCGAGCGGATCCTCCTACAATGAGCAGTTCTTC. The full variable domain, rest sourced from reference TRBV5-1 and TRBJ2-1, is KAGVTQTPRYLIKTRGQQVTLSCSPISGHRSVSWYQQTPGQGLQFLFEYFSETQRNKGNFPGRFSGRQFSNSRSEMNVSTLELGDSALYLCASSLALPSGSSYNEQFFGPGTRLTVL.

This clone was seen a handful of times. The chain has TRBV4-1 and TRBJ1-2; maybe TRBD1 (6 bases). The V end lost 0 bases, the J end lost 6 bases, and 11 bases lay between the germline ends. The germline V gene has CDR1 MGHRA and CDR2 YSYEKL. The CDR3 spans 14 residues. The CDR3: CASSQDPGANGYTF. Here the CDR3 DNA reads TGCGCCAGCAGCCAAGATCCAGGGGCTAATGGCTACACCTTC.

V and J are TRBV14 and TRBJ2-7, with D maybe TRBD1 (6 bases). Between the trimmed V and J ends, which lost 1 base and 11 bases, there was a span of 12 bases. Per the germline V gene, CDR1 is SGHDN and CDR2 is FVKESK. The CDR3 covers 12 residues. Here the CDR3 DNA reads TGTGCCAGCAGCCAAGTGGGCAGGGGAGAGTACTTC. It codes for CASSQVGRGEYF.

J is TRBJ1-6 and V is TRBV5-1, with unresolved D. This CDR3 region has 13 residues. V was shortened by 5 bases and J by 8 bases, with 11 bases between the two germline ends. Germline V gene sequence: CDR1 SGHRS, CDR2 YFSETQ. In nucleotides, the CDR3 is TGCGCCAGCAGGGGAAGCGGGGATTCACCCCTCCACTTT. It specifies CASRGSGDSPLHF.

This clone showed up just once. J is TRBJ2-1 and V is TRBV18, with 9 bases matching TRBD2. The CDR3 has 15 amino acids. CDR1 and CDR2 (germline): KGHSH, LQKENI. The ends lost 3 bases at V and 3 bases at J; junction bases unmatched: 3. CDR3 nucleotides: TGTGCCAGCTCACCGACTAGCGGAGACTACAATGAGCAGTTCTTC. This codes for CASSPTSGDYNEQFF. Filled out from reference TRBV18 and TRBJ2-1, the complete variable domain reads NAGVMQNPRHLVRRRGQEARLRCSPMKGHSHVYWYRQLPEEGLKFMVYLQKENIIDESGMPKERFSAEFPKEGPSILRIQQVVRGDSAAYFCASSPTSGDYNEQFFGPGTRLTVL.

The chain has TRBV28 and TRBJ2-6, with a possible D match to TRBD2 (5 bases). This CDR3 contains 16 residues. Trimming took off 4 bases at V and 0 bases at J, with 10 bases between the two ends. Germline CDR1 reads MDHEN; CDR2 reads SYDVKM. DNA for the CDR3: TGTGCCAGCAGTTCATGGGAGACCTCTGGGGCCAACGTCCTGACTTTC. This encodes CASSSWETSGANVLTF.

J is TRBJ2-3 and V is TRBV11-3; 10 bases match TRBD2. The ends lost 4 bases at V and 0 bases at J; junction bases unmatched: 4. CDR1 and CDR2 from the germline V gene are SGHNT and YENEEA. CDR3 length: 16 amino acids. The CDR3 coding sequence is TGTGCCAGCAGCTCCGGACTAGCGGCCAGCACAGATACGCAGTATTTT. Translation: CASSSGLAASTDTQYF.